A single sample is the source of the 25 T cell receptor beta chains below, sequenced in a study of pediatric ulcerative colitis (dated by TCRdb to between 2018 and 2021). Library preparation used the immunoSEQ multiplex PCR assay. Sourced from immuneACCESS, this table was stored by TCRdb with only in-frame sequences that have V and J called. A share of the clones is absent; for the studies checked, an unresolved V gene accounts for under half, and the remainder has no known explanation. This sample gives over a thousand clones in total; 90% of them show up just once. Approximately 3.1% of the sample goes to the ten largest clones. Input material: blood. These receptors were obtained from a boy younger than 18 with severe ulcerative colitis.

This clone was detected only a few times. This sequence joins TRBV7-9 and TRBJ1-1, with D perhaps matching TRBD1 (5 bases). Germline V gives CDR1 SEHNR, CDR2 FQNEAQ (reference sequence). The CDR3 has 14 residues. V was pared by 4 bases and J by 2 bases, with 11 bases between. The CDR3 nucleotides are TGTGCCAGCAGCTACTGGGGCCTTAACACTGAAGCTTTCTTT. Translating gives CASSYWGLNTEAFF.

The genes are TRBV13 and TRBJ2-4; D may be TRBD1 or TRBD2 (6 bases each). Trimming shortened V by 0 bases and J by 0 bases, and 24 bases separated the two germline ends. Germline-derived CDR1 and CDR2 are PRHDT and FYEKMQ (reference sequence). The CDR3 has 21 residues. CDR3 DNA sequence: TGTGCCAGCAGCTTAGGCCGTTCGTGGGGGGCGCAGTCTGTAGCCAAAAACATTCAGTACTTC. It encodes CASSLGRSWGAQSVAKNIQYF.

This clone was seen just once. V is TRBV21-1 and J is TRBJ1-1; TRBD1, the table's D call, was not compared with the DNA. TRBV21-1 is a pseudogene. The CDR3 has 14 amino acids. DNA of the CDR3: TGTGCCAGCAGCAAGTCCGGGACAGTCACTGAAGCTTTCTTT. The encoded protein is CASSKSGTVTEAFF.

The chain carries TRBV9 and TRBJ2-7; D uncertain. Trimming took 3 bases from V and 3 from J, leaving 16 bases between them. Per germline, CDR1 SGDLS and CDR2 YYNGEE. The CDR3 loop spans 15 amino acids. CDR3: CASSALPGPNYEQYF. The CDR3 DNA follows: TGTGCCAGCAGCGCCCTCCCCGGACCTAACTACGAGCAGTACTTC.

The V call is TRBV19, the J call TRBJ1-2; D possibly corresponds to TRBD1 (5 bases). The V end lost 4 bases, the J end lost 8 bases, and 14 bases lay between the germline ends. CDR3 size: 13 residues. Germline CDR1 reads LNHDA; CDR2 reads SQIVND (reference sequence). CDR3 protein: CASSNDRPGGYTF. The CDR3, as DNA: TGTGCCAGTAGTAACGACAGACCTGGGGGCTACACCTTC.

Here the CDR3 reads CASRTRLAGVYNEQFF. Written as DNA, the CDR3 is TGTGCCAGTCGGACAAGGCTAGCGGGCGTATACAATGAGCAGTTCTTC. V is TRBV19 and J is TRBJ2-1; TRBD2 agrees at 8 bases. Germline-derived CDR1 and CDR2 are LNHDA and SQIVND (reference sequence). Losses at the gene ends were 8 bases for V and 4 bases for J; bases not matched to a gene: 13. The CDR3 spans 16 residues.

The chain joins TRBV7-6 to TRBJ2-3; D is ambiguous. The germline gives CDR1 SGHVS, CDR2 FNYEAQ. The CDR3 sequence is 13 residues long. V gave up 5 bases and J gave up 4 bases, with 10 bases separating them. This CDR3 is CASSERTSDTQYF. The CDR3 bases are TGTGCCAGCAGCGAAAGGACCTCAGATACGCAGTATTTT.

The CDR3 protein is CASKGYNEQFF. CDR3 bases: TGTGCCAGTAAGGGGTACAATGAGCAGTTCTTC. The chain couples TRBV19 to TRBJ2-1, with D possibly matching TRBD1 (5 bases). Looked up from germline, CDR1 is LNHDA and CDR2 is SQIVND (reference sequence). CDR3 length: 11 residues. V dropped 7 bases and J dropped 4 bases, with 5 bases sitting between them.

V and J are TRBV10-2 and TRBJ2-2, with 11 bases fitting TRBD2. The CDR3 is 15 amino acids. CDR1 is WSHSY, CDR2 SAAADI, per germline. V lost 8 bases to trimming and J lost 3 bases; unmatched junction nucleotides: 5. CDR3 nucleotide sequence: TGCGCCAGCGGGCCTAGCGGGGGGTACACCGGGGAGCTGTTTTTT. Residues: CASGPSGGYTGELFF.

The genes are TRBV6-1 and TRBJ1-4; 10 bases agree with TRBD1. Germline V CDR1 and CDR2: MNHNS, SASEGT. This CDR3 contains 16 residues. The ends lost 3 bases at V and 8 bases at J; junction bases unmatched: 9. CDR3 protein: CASSERGTGVWEKLFF. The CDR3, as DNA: TGTGCCAGCAGTGAGAGGGGGACAGGGGTTTGGGAAAAACTGTTTTTT.

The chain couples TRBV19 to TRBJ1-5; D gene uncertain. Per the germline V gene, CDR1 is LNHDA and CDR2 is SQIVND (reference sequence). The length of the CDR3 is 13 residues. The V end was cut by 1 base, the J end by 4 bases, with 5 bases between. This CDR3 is CASSIVRNQPQHF. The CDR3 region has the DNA TGTGCCAGTAGTATAGTCCGGAATCAGCCCCAGCATTTT.

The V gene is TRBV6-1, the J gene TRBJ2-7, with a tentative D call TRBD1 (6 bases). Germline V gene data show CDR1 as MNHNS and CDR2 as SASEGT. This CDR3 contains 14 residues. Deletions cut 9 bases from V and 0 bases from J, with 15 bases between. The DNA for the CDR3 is TGTGCCAGGAGACAGGTCCTCCTCTCCTACGAGCAGTACTTC. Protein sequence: CARRQVLLSYEQYF.

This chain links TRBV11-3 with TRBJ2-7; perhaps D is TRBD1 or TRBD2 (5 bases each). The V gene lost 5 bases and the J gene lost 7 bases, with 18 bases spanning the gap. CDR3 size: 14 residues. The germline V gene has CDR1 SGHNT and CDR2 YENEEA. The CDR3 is CASSPGLPEGEQYV. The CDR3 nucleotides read TGTGCCAGCAGCCCCGGACTCCCCGAGGGGGAGCAGTACGTC.

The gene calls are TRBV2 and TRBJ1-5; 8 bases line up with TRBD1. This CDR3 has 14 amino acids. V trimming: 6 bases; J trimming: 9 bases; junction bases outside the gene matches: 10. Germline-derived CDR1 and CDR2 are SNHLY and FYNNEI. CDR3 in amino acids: CASRTGQGARPQHF. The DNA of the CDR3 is TGTGCCAGCAGGACCGGACAGGGTGCCAGGCCCCAGCATTTT.

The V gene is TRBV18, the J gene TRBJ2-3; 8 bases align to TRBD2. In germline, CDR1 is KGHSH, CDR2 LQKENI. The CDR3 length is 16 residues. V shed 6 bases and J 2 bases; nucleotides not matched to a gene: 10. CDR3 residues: CASSFAVAGPTDTQYF. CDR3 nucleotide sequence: TGTGCCAGCTCTTTCGCGGTAGCGGGGCCCACAGATACGCAGTATTTT.

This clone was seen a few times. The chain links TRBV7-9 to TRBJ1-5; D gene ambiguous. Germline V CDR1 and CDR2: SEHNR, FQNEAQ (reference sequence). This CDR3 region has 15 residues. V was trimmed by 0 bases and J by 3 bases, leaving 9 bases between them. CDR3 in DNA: TGTGCCAGCAGCTTAGCAGGCGGACCCAATCAGCCCCAGCATTTT. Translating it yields CASSLAGGPNQPQHF.

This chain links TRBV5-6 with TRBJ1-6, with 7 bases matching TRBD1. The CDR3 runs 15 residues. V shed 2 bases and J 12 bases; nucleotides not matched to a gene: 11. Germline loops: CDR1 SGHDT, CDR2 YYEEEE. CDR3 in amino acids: CASSLEETGKKPLHF. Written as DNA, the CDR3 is TGTGCCAGCAGCTTAGAGGAGACAGGGAAAAAACCCCTCCACTTT.

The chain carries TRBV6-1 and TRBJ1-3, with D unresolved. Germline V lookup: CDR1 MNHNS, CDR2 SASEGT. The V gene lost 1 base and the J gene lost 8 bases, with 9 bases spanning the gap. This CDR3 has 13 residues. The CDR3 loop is CASSEGTRDTIYF. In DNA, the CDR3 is TGTGCCAGCAGTGAAGGGACTAGGGACACCATATATTTT.

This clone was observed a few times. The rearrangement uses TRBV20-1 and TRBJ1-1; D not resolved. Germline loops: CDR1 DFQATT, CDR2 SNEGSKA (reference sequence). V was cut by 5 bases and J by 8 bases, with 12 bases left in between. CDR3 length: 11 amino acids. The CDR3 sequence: CSAQLRGEAFF. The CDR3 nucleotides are TGCAGTGCTCAGCTTCGGGGAGAAGCTTTCTTT.

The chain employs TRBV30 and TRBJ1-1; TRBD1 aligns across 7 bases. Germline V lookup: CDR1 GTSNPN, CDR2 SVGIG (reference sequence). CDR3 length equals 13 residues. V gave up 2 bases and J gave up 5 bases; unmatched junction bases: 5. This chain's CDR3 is CAWSKGGRTEAFF. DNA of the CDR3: TGTGCCTGGAGTAAAGGGGGCCGTACTGAAGCTTTCTTT.

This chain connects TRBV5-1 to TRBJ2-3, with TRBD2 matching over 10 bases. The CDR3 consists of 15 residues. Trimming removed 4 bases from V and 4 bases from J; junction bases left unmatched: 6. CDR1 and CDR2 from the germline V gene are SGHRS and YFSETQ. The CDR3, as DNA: TGCGCCAGCAGCCTCATAGCGGGAGGTGCAGATACGCAGTATTTT. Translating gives CASSLIAGGADTQYF.

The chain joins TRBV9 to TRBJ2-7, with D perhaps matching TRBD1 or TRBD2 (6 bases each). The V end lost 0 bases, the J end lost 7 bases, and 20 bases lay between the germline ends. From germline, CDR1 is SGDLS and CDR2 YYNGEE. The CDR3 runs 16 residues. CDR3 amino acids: CASSVGHLTGAREQYF. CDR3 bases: TGTGCCAGCAGCGTAGGTCACCTCACGGGGGCCAGGGAGCAGTACTTC.

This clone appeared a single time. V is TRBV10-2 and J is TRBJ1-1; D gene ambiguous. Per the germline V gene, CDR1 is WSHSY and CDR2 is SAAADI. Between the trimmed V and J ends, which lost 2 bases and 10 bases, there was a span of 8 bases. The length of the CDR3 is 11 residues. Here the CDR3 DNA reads TGCGCCAGCAGTGAGCTTCTCAGAGCTTTCTTT. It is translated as CASSELLRAFF.

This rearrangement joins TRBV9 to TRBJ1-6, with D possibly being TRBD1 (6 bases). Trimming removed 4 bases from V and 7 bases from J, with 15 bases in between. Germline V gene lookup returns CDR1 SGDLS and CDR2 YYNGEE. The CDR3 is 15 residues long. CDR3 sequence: CASSPSRGANSPLHF. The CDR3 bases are TGTGCCAGCAGCCCGAGCAGGGGCGCAAATTCACCCCTCCACTTT.

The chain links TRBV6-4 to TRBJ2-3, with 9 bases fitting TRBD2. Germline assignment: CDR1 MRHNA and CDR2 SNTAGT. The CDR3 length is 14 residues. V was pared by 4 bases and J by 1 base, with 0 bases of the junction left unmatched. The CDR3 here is CASSVAGGTDTQYF. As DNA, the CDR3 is TGTGCCAGCAGTGTAGCGGGAGGCACAGATACGCAGTATTTT.